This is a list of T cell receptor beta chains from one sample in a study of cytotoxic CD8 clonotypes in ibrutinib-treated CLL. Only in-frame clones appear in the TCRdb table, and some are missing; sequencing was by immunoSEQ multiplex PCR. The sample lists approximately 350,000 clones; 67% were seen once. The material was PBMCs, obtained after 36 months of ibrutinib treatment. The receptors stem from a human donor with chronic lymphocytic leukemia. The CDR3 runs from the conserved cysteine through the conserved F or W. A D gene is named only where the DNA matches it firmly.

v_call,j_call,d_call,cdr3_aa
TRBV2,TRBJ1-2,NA,CASPRGAMYGYTF
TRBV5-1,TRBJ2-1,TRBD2,CASSFGLAGDEQFF
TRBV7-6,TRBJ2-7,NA,CASSKSLSYEQYF
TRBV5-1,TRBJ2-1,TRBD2,CASSLVAGGPGNEQFF
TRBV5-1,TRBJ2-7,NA,CASSLDPTGGEEQYF
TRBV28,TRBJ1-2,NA,CASSLITLYGGRGYTF
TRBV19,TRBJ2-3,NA,CASSIGGHTDTQYF
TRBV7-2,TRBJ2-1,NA,CASSFGGAYNEQFF
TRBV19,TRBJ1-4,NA,CASSPQRSNEKLFF
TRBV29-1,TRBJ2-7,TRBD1,CSVEDWGQGGYEQYF
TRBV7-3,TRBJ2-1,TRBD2,CASSQAGAGFSYNEQFF
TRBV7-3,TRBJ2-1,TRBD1,CASSLMGQGMEQFF
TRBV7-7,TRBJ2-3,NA,CASSLGLATDTQYF
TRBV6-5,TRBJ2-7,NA,CASSFSPGSYEQYF
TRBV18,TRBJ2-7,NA,CASSPARERNEQYF
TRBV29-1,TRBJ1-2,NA,CSVEDRGLESGLEYGYTF
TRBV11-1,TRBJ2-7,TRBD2,CASSLAGLAYEQYF
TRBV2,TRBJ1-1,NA,CASSNMGPVSEAFF
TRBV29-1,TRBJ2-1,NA,CSLRRSFSYNEQFF
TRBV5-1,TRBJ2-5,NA,CASSFPGARGTQYF
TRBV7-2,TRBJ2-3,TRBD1,CASSSPGQGATDTQYF
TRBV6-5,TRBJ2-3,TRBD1,CASSYSDRASTDTQYF
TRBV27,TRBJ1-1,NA,CASSRTVNTEAFF
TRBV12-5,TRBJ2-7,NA,CASGLGDLLYF
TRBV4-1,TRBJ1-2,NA,CASSQAQVYSNYGYTF
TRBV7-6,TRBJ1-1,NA,CASSLTGNTEAFF
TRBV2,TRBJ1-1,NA,CASSEWNVSLAFF
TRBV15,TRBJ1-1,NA,CATSRVEAYESTEAFF
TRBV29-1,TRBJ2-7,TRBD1,CSVYTGTGFSEQYF
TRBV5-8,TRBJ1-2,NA,CASSPYLGPNYGYTF
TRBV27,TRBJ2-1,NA,CASSSLGPTHNEQFF
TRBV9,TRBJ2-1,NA,CASSVVGSGNNEQFF
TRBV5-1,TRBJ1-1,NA,CASSLSARGDTEAFF
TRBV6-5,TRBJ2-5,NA,CASSLSETQYF
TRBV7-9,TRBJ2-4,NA,CASSLGSGAKNIQYF
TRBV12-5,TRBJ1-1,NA,CASGPPRGLNTEAFF
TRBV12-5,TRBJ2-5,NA,CASGLPGGAQYF
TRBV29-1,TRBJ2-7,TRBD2,CSVGGRGGSYEQYF
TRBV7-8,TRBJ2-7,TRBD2,CASSLVGTGGPDEQYF
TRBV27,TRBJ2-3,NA,CASSHRGGLDTQYF
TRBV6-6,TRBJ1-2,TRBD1,CASSAGTGGADGYTF
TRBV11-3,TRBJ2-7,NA,CASSLDQAGEQYF
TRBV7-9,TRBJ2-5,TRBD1,CASSRGQANQETQYF
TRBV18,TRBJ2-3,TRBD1,CASSPQRRGTGYGTDTQYF
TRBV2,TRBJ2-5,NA,CASRQKWGPQETQYF
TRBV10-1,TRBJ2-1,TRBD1,CANQQRYRPGQGYNEQFF
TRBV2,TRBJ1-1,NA,CASAYSPRTRVGTEAFF
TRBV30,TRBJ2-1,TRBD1,CAWSATGALNNEQFF
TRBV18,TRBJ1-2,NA,CASSPLMDPGGYTF
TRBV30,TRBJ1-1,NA,CAWPRGRGWAFF